Detailed here is one T cell receptor (beta chain). Its target is unknown. The CDR3 is 18 amino acids. Trimming left V 5 bases short and J 4 bases short, with 26 bases between. It was RNA transcripts that yielded the amplified TCR beta CDR3 regions. Carried out on the TCR CDR3, a first-round RT-PCR used the HTBI primer set. TCRdb passed the multiplex PCR reads through MiXCR, listing each CDR3 protein once. The top ten hold about an eighth of the sample, which has a few hundred thousand distinct CDR3 sequences, less than 15% seen once. This sample is drawn from a study of T cells in Graves' hyperthyroidism and ophthalmopathy. Findings and caveats of the study: Patients with ophthalmopathy were separated from those with stable hyperthyroidism by a 13 V-J model.

The receptor was isolated from a woman in her forties with Graves' hyperthyroidism that later progressed to Graves' ophthalmopathy. This rearrangement joins TRBV12-3 or TRBV12-4 to TRBJ2-5, with D perhaps matching TRBD2 (7 bases). Sequencing used blood. Here the CDR3 DNA reads TGTGCCAGCAGTCCAAAGGGGGGGGGGAGGGCCGGCGGAGAGACCCAGTACTTC. Translation: CASSPKGGGRAGGETQYF.